This paragraph covers one T cell receptor (beta chain) sequence. Assay used: immunoSEQ multiplex PCR; TCRdb lists only in-frame clones, some missing. Counted here are under 12,000 clones, over 80% occurring once; the ten biggest clones make up 3.5% to 6%. The data were obtained in a study of blood T cell repertoires in COVID-19. Deletions cut 5 bases from V and 4 bases from J, with 15 bases between. The CDR3 runs to 16 residues. Looked up from germline, CDR1 is LNHDA and CDR2 is SQIVND (reference sequence). The sequence derives from a human donor in a cohort sampled during active COVID-19. Sequencing input: peripheral blood. V and J are TRBV19 and TRBJ2-6; tentative D call: TRBD1 (6 bases). This CDR3 reads CASSLYTGPGANVLTF. CDR3 coding DNA: TGTGCCAGTAGTCTATATACAGGGCCCGGGGCCAACGTCCTGACTTTC.